The 10 T cell receptor beta chains below come from one sample, sequenced in a study of blood T cell repertoires in COVID-19. Produced via immunoSEQ multiplex PCR; TCRdb's table is partial and in-frame only. The table records some 300,000 clones, around nine tenths of them present only once. Sequenced material: PBMCs or T cells enriched from blood (not recorded which). The receptor set was obtained from a woman aged 25 to 45 who had recovered from COVID-19.

This clone appeared a single time. The chain links TRBV5-4 to TRBJ1-2, with 12 nucleotides matching TRBD1. V was pared by 4 bases and J by 3 bases, with 10 bases of the junction left unmatched. The CDR3 covers 17 residues. Germline CDR1 reads SGHNT; CDR2 reads YYREEE (reference sequence). The CDR3 DNA reads TGTGCCAGCAGCGCCGGGACAGGGGGCCCGTTCGACTATGGCTACACCTTC. Translated, it gives CASSAGTGGPFDYGYTF.

The J gene is TRBJ2-3, the V gene TRBV7-6; D not certain. Trimming shortened V by 2 bases and J by 1 base, and 10 bases separated the two germline ends. The CDR3 is 15 residues long. Germline lookup yields CDR1 SGHVS and CDR2 FNYEAQ. The CDR3 loop reads CASSLNPVRTDTQYF. The CDR3 DNA follows: TGTGCCAGCAGCTTAAACCCGGTCCGCACAGATACGCAGTATTTT.

The CDR3 loop reads CASSTDMRNTIYF. The CDR3 region has the DNA TGCGCCAGCAGCACGGACATGCGAAACACCATATATTTT. The genes are TRBV5-1 and TRBJ1-3, with D possibly matching TRBD1 (5 bases). V was shortened by 4 bases and J by 5 bases, with 10 bases between the two germline ends. Germline-derived CDR1 and CDR2 are SGHRS and YFSETQ. The CDR3 runs to 13 residues.

This chain joins TRBV12-5 and TRBJ2-7; weak D call: TRBD2 (6 bases). The CDR3 is 18 amino acids. Deletions cut 0 bases from V and 3 bases from J, with 21 bases between. The V gene's germline CDR1 is LGHNT and CDR2 FRNRAP. The CDR3 DNA follows: TGTGCTAGTGGTTTGGTAAAGAAGGAGGGACGTAACATCTACGAGCAGTACTTC. Translating it yields CASGLVKKEGRNIYEQYF. Based on the CDR3 plus reference TRBV12-5 and TRBJ2-7, the full variable domain is DARVTQTPRHKVTEMGQEVTMRCQPILGHNTVFWYRQTMMQGLELLAYFRNRAPLDDSGMPKDRFSAEMPDATLATLKIQPSEPRDSAVYFCASGLVKKEGRNIYEQYFGPGTRLTVT.

This rearrangement joins TRBV5-1 to TRBJ2-7; 8 nucleotides line up with TRBD2. Germline assignment: CDR1 SGHRS and CDR2 YFSETQ. CDR3 length: 15 amino acids. V shed 4 bases and J 1 base; nucleotides not matched to a gene: 7. The CDR3 DNA sequence: TGCGCCAGCAGCGGTGGGACTAGGGGGTCCTACGAGCAGTACTTC. This codes for CASSGGTRGSYEQYF.

The chain combines TRBV6-5 with TRBJ1-2; 9 bases match TRBD1. There are 16 residues in the CDR3. J was trimmed by 8 bases and V by 4 bases; bases with no gene match: 14. Germline loops: CDR1 MNHEY, CDR2 SVGAGI. The CDR3 DNA sequence: TGTGCCAGCAGTTCGGGACAGGGCTTCCTACCGGGGGGCTACACCTTC. It specifies CASSSGQGFLPGGYTF.

This clone was detected only once. V and J are TRBV29-1 and TRBJ2-7; 11 nucleotides match TRBD2. V was clipped by 6 bases and J by 4 bases; unmatched bases: 8. From germline, CDR1 is SQVTM and CDR2 ANQGSEA. The CDR3 spans 14 residues. The CDR3 region is CSVARLAGQYEQYF. For the CDR3, the DNA is TGCAGCGTGGCGCGACTAGCGGGGCAATACGAGCAGTACTTC.

The J gene is TRBJ2-3, the V gene TRBV10-3; 13 bases map to TRBD2. CDR1 and CDR2 from the germline V gene are ENHRY and SYGVKD. V trimming: 3 bases; J trimming: 2 bases; junction bases outside the gene matches: 8. There are 18 residues in the CDR3. In DNA form, the CDR3 reads TGTGCCATCAGTGATACAGGACTAGCGGGAGTTTACACAGATACGCAGTATTTT. It codes for CAISDTGLAGVYTDTQYF.

The J gene is TRBJ2-6, the V gene TRBV27, with no clear D. V was shortened by 10 bases and J by 5 bases, with 12 bases between the two germline ends. CDR1 and CDR2 (germline): MNHEY, SMNVEV (reference sequence). The CDR3 sequence is 13 residues long. In DNA, the CDR3 is TGTGCCACCTCCGATGCGTGGGCCAACGTCCTGACTTTC. It yields the protein CATSDAWANVLTF.

The rearrangement uses TRBV5-1 and TRBJ1-3, with TRBD1 identical over 8 bases. The germline V gene encodes CDR1 SGHRS and CDR2 YFSETQ. V dropped 4 bases and J dropped 11; count of bases not matched to a gene: 5. The CDR3 runs 12 residues. CDR3 amino acids: CASSPQGAPIYF. The CDR3 region has the DNA TGCGCCAGCAGCCCCCAGGGGGCTCCCATATATTTT.